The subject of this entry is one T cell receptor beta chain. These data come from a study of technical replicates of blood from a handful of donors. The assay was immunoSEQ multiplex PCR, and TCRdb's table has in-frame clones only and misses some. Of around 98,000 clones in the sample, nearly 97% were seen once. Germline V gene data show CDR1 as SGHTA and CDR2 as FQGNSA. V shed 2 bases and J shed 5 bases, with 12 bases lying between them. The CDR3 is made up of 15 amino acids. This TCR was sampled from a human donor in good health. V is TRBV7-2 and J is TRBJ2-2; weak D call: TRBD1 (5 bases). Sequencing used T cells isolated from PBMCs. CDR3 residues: CASSLFRAKTGELFF. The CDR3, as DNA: TGTGCCAGCAGCTTATTCAGGGCAAAAACCGGGGAGCTGTTTTTT.